This T cell receptor beta chain was sequenced for a study of regulatory T cells in long-lasting Graves disease. Germline trimming cut 1 base from V and 6 bases from J; bases unmatched to any gene: 1. This CDR3 has 14 residues. Time point denoted: persistent/refractory GD, antithyroid drugs over 5 years with positive TRAb. Generation of the TCR library employed RNA extracted from PBMCs. There are a few counts of this clonotype. Assembly of TCR beta libraries relied on iRepertoire HTBI primers together with Arm-PCR of CDR3 regions. One entry per CDR3 protein results from TCRdb running MiXCR on the multiplex PCR reads. The repertoire holds over 350,000 distinct CDR3 sequences, with less than 25% as singletons.

This TCR came from a female donor with Graves disease. This sample comprised peripheral blood mononuclear cells (PBMCs), obtained when the disease was refractory, from a patient treated with antithyroid drugs. V usage is TRBV12-3 or TRBV12-4 and J usage is TRBJ2-2; TRBD2 matches at 8 bases. The CDR3 sequence is CASSLGAGAGELFF. The CDR3 region has the DNA TGTGCCAGCAGTTTAGGAGCGGGAGCCGGGGAGCTGTTTTTT.